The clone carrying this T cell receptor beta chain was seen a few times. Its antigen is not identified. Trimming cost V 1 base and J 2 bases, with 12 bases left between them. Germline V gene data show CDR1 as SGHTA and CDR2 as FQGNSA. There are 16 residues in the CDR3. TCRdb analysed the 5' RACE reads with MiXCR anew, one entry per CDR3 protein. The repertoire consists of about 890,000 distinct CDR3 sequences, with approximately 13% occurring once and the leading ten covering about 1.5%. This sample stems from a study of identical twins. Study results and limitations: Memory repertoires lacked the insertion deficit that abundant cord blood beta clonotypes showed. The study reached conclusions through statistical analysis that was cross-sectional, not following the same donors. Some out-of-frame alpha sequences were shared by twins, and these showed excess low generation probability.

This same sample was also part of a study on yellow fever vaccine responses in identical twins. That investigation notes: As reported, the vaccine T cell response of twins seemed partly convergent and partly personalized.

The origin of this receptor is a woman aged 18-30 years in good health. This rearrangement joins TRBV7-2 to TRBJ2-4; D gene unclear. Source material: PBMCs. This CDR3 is CASSLEPLLTKNIQYF. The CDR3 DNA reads TGTGCCAGCAGCTTAGAGCCCCTCCTAACCAAAAACATTCAGTACTTC. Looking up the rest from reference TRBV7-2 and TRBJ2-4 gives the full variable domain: GAGVSQSPSNKVTEKGKDVELRCDPISGHTALYWYRQSLGQGLEFLIYFQGNSAPDKSGLPSDRFSAERTGGSVSTLTIQRTQQEDSAVYLCASSLEPLLTKNIQYFGAGTRLSVL.